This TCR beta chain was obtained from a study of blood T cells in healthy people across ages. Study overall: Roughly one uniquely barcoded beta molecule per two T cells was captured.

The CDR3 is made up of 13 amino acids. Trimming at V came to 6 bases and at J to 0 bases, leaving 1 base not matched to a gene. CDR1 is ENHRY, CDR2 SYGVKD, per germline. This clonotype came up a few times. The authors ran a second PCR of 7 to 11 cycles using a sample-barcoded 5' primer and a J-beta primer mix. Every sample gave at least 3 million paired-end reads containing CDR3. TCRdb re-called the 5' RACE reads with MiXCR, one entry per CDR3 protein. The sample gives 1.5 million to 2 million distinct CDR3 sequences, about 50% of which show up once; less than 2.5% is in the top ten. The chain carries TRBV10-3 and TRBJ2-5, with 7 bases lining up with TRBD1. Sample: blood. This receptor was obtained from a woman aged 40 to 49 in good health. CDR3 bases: TGTGCCATCAGAGGGACAGACCAAGAGACCCAGTACTTC. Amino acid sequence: CAIRGTDQETQYF.